The next 15 T cell receptor beta chains were all read from a single sample in a study of T cells in Graves' hyperthyroidism and ophthalmopathy. RNA transcripts were the template for amplifying TCR beta CDR3 regions. The TCR CDR3 was amplified in a first-round RT-PCR using the HTBI primer set. Each CDR3 protein gets one entry after TCRdb re-called the multiplex PCR reads with MiXCR. The sample shows about 640,000 distinct CDR3 sequences, approximately 15% of them seen only once. What was sequenced was blood. These receptors came from a woman aged 45 to 65 with Graves' ophthalmopathy.

This clonotype was found many times. The V gene is TRBV6-1, the J gene TRBJ2-5; the D gene is possibly TRBD2 (6 bases). The CDR3 extends over 15 amino acids. Germline CDR1 and CDR2: MNHNS and SASEGT. V lost 4 bases to trimming and J lost 2 bases, with 14 bases between them. The CDR3 DNA is TGTGCCAGCAGTGCCGGGGTAGCGGAGCAAGAGACCCAGTACTTC. It yields the protein CASSAGVAEQETQYF.

This clonotype was detected ten times or more. V usage is TRBV9 and J usage is TRBJ1-1, with a tentative D call TRBD1 (5 bases). The CDR3 sequence is 12 residues long. Per germline, CDR1 SGDLS and CDR2 YYNGEE. The V and J ends lost 3 bases and 6 bases respectively, with 9 bases between them. CDR3 in DNA: TGTGCCAGCAGCGGGCCAGGGTCTGAAGCTTTCTTT. This codes for CASSGPGSEAFF.

The rearrangement uses TRBV27 and TRBJ2-2, with D perhaps matching TRBD2 (6 bases). The CDR3 length is 16 residues. CDR1 is MNHEY, CDR2 SMNVEV, per germline (reference sequence). V lost 3 bases and J 6 bases, leaving 17 bases between the germline ends. The CDR3 is CASSFLSGRGAGELFF. The CDR3 bases are TGTGCCAGCAGTTTCCTTTCCGGGAGAGGAGCCGGGGAGCTGTTTTTT.

This clonotype was seen at least ten times. The chain couples TRBV12-3 or TRBV12-4 to TRBJ1-5, with 10 bases that match TRBD1. This CDR3 is built from 18 residues. With V trimmed by 0 bases and J by 3 bases, 8 bases remained unmatched. DNA for the CDR3: TGTGCCAGCAGTTTAGCGATCGGGACAGGGGTACCCAATCAGCCCCAGCATTTT. Encoded protein: CASSLAIGTGVPNQPQHF.

This chain connects TRBV11-2 to TRBJ2-2, with TRBD2 identical over 10 bases. The junction had 6 bases not matched to a gene; V was cut back by 2 bases and J by 3 bases. The CDR3 totals 17 residues. Germline values: CDR1 SGHAT, CDR2 FQNNGV. The CDR3 DNA follows: TGTGCCAGCAGCTTATATGCTAGCGGGAGCGACACCGGGGAGCTGTTTTTT. Protein: CASSLYASGSDTGELFF.

This clonotype was counted at least ten times. This chain connects TRBV11-2 to TRBJ1-1, with D hard to call. This CDR3 spans 15 amino acids. V was cut by 0 bases and J by 0 bases, with 8 bases left in between. Germline V gene data show CDR1 as SGHAT and CDR2 as FQNNGV. The CDR3 sequence is CASSLETTLNTEAFF. Here the CDR3 DNA reads TGTGCCAGCAGCTTAGAGACCACCTTGAACACTGAAGCTTTCTTT. The full variable domain, completed using reference TRBV11-2 and TRBJ1-1, is EAGVAQSPRYKIIEKRQSVAFWCNPISGHATLYWYQQILGQGPKLLIQFQNNGVVDDSQLPKDRFSAERLKGVDSTLKIQPAKLEDSAVYLCASSLETTLNTEAFFGQGTRLTVV.

This clonotype was found many times. The rearrangement joins TRBV7-8 to TRBJ1-1; 8 nucleotides match TRBD1. The germline gives CDR1 SGHVS, CDR2 FQNEAQ. This CDR3 region has 14 residues. After removal of 3 bases from V and 5 bases from J, the junction contained 5 bases not matched to a gene. DNA of the CDR3: TGTGCCAGCAGCTTTGACAGGGGAGAAACTGAAGCTTTCTTT. Amino acids: CASSFDRGETEAFF.

This clonotype was found many times. The V and J genes are TRBV15 and TRBJ2-1, with TRBD2 matching over 8 bases. CDR1 is LNHNV and CDR2 is YYDKDF in the germline V gene (reference sequence). V lost 0 bases, J lost 8 bases, and 6 bases stayed unmatched. The length of the CDR3 is 15 residues. The CDR3 DNA is TGTGCCACCAGCAGAGAATCCGGGACTAGATATGAGCAGTTCTTC. It encodes CATSRESGTRYEQFF.

This chain joins TRBV11-2 and TRBJ2-7; 14 nucleotides line up with TRBD2. The CDR3 consists of 17 residues. Germline trimming cut 6 bases from V and 1 base from J; bases unmatched to any gene: 8. Germline V gives CDR1 SGHAT, CDR2 FQNNGV. CDR3 sequence reads: CASRRTSGRTSSYEQYF. CDR3 coding DNA: TGTGCCAGCAGGAGGACTAGCGGGAGGACATCTTCCTACGAGCAGTACTTC.

At least ten counts were recorded for this clonotype. V usage is TRBV27 and J usage is TRBJ2-7; D is uncertain. Germline V gene lookup returns CDR1 MNHEY and CDR2 SMNVEV (reference sequence). The CDR3 extends over 14 amino acids. V was shortened by 5 bases and J by 1 base, with 12 bases between the two germline ends. The CDR3 nucleotides are TGTGCCAGCAGTCGGACGTCCTGGTCCTACGAGCAGTACTTC. This gives the protein CASSRTSWSYEQYF.

The rearrangement uses TRBV2 and TRBJ2-1; 13 bases line up with TRBD2. CDR3 length equals 17 residues. Germline V lookup: CDR1 SNHLY, CDR2 FYNNEI. The V gene end was trimmed by 6 bases and the J gene end by 7 bases; junction bases not matched to a gene: 12. The CDR3 DNA is TGTGCCAGCAGAGGACTAGCGGGAGTCAAATCGCGGAATGAGCAGTTCTTC. Its translation is CASRGLAGVKSRNEQFF.

The chain couples TRBV6-1 to TRBJ2-7, with a tentative D call TRBD2 (5 bases). The CDR3 consists of 14 residues. Germline values: CDR1 MNHNS, CDR2 SASEGT. With 7 bases removed from V and 2 bases from J, the gap between germline ends came to 15 bases. Written as DNA, the CDR3 is TGTGCCAGCACCGAACGGGGAGCTACCTACGAGCAGTACTTC. It yields the protein CASTERGATYEQYF.

This clonotype was picked up a small number of times. The chain joins TRBV12-3 or TRBV12-4 to TRBJ2-5, with D tentatively TRBD1 (5 bases). CDR3 length equals 15 residues. Trimming left V 7 bases short and J 6 bases short, with 21 bases between. CDR3 nucleotides: TGTGCCAGCACTTTCGGAACAGGAAATCGGCAGACCCAGTACTTC. Translated: CASTFGTGNRQTQYF.

This clonotype was counted between two and nine times. V gene TRBV12-3 or TRBV12-4 combines with J gene TRBJ1-4; D gene uncertain. Trimming left V 5 bases short and J 4 bases short, with 8 bases between. This CDR3 region has 13 residues. The CDR3 region has the DNA TGTGCCAGCAGTCGGGCCTATAATGAAAAACTGTTTTTT. Its translation: CASSRAYNEKLFF.

The chain links TRBV2 to TRBJ2-2, with D uncertain. Germline V lookup: CDR1 SNHLY, CDR2 FYNNEI. Trimming shortened V by 4 bases and J by 6 bases, and 9 bases separated the two germline ends. The CDR3 spans 13 residues. The CDR3 nucleotides are TGTGCCAGCAGTGGGTTTGGGTCCGGGGAGCTGTTTTTT. The encoded protein is CASSGFGSGELFF.